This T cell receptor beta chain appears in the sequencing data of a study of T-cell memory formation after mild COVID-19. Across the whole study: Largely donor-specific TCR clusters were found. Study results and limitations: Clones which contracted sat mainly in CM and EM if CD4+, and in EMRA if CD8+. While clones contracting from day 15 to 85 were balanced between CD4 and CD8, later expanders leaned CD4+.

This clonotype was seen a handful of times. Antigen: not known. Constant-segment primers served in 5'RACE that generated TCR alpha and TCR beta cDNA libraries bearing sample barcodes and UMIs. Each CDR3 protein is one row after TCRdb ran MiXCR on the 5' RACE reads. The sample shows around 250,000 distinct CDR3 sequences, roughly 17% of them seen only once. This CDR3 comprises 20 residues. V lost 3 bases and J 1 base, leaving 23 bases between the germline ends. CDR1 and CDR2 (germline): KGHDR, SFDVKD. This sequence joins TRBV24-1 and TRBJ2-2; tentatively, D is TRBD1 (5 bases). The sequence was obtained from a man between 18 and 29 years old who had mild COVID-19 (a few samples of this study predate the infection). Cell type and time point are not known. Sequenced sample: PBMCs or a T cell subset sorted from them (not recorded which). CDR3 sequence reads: CATSDNRMTATARNTGELFF. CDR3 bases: TGTGCCACCAGTGATAATAGGATGACAGCAACAGCGAGGAACACCGGGGAGCTGTTTTTT.